This passage covers 2 T cell receptor beta chains from one sample sequenced in a study of human T cells and chemical hapten exposure. Noted treatment: therapeutic diphenylcyclopropenone sensitization with weekly scalp DPC. The study's library attached unique molecular identifiers to single cDNA molecules. TCRdb re-derived calls from the reads in MiXCR, one entry per CDR3 protein. The repertoire has some 5,200 distinct CDR3 sequences, 50% to 60% of them found once; the top ten carry over 4%. The source material was whole blood, sampled before DPC sensitization or 2, 6, or about 24 weeks after (not recorded which). The source is an adult with alopecia areata. Some clones in this sample may be carry-over from other donors' samples. This table probably holds off-target reads from a library built for another chain.

The V call is TRBV20-1, the J call TRBJ2-1; D gene ambiguous. Germline V gene sequence: CDR1 DFQATT, CDR2 SNEGSKA (reference sequence). The CDR3 length is 14 residues. V lost 1 base, J lost 2 bases, and 9 bases lay in between. The CDR3 bases are TGCAGTGCTAGAGGACACCTGGCCTACAATGAGCAGTTCTTC. This codes for CSARGHLAYNEQFF.

The table lists this clonotype with a few counts. The chain joins TRBV5-1 to TRBJ2-1; D not resolved. The CDR3 covers 15 residues. V shed 5 bases and J shed 6 bases, with 18 bases lying between them. Germline CDR1 SGHRS, CDR2 YFSETQ. CDR3 sequence: CASRWGSYTANEQFF. The CDR3 DNA follows: TGCGCCAGCAGGTGGGGTAGCTATACCGCCAATGAGCAGTTCTTC. Together with reference TRBV5-1 and TRBJ2-1, the CDR3 gives the full variable domain: KAGVTQTPRYLIKTRGQQVTLSCSPISGHRSVSWYQQTPGQGLQFLFEYFSETQRNKGNFPGRFSGRQFSNSRSEMNVSTLELGDSALYLCASRWGSYTANEQFFGPGTRLTVL.